These 23 T cell receptor beta chains were all obtained from the same sample, sequenced in a study of PD-1 and CTLA-4 blockade in melanoma (dated by TCRdb to the early 2020s). Library prep was done by the immunoSEQ multiplex PCR assay. Not all clones reach the TCRdb copy of this immuneACCESS table, which keeps in-frame sequences only. Checked studies attribute under half of the gap to unresolved V genes and leave the rest unexplained. Here the sample has tens of thousands of clones; around 90% occur a single time. The top ten clonotypes cover roughly 9% of the sample. This specimen was CD8+ T cells from peripheral blood, taken from a patient given anti-PD-1 treatment. These receptors were taken from a human donor with melanoma.

The chain employs TRBV27 and TRBJ2-5, with D possibly TRBD2 on 6 matching bases. Trimming took 4 bases from V and 5 from J, leaving 14 bases between them. The CDR3 is 14 amino acids. Germline loops: CDR1 MNHEY, CDR2 SMNVEV (reference sequence). The CDR3 sequence: CASSWGDPRETQYF. CDR3 sequence (DNA): TGTGCCAGCAGTTGGGGGGACCCACGGGAGACCCAGTACTTC.

The chain recombines TRBV7-9 with TRBJ2-7, with 11 bases fitting TRBD1. Trimming at V came to 5 bases and at J to 4 bases, leaving 4 bases not matched to a gene. The germline V gene encodes CDR1 SEHNR and CDR2 FQNEAQ (reference sequence). The CDR3 is made up of 14 amino acids. The CDR3 DNA is TGTGCCAGCAGCACCGGACAGGGGGCATACGAGCAGTACTTC. Translated, it gives CASSTGQGAYEQYF.

The chain couples TRBV19 to TRBJ1-5; maybe TRBD1 (6 bases). The CDR3 length is 19 residues. Per the germline V gene, CDR1 is LNHDA and CDR2 is SQIVND (reference sequence). The V gene lost 3 bases and the J gene lost 0 bases, with 21 bases spanning the gap. CDR3 bases: TGTGCCAGTAGTATCTCTGACAGGATAAGTTTCTATAGCAATCAGCCCCAGCATTTT. This encodes CASSISDRISFYSNQPQHF.

The chain links TRBV30 to TRBJ1-1, with 8 nucleotides matching TRBD1. V lost 3 bases and J lost 3; bases outside the gene matches: 3. The germline V gene has CDR1 GTSNPN and CDR2 SVGIG (reference sequence). The CDR3 extends over 13 amino acids. Here the CDR3 DNA reads TGTGCCTGGAGAAACAGGGGGTACACTGAAGCTTTCTTT. It encodes CAWRNRGYTEAFF.

The V gene is TRBV20-1, the J gene TRBJ2-5; D unclear. Per the germline V gene, CDR1 is DFQATT and CDR2 is SNEGSKA (reference sequence). Trimming removed 3 bases from V and 1 base from J, with 18 bases in between. This CDR3 has 16 residues. CDR3 protein: CSASSWSVRPQETQYF. CDR3 nucleotide sequence: TGCAGTGCTAGTAGCTGGTCTGTCCGTCCCCAAGAGACCCAGTACTTC.

This rearrangement joins TRBV6-5 to TRBJ2-7; 7 bases agree with TRBD1. With V trimmed by 4 bases and J by 8 bases, 14 bases remained unmatched. Germline V gene data show CDR1 as MNHEY and CDR2 as SVGAGI. The CDR3 totals 15 residues. The DNA of the CDR3 is TGTGCCAGCAGTTTTCCTCGACAGGGAACGTATAAGCAGTACTTC. Amino acid sequence: CASSFPRQGTYKQYF.

J is TRBJ1-4 and V is TRBV2; TRBD1 is a possible D gene (5 bases). The V gene's germline CDR1 is SNHLY and CDR2 FYNNEI. Trimming shortened V by 3 bases and J by 0 bases, and 14 bases separated the two germline ends. This CDR3 is 17 amino acids long. The DNA for the CDR3 is TGTGCCAGCAGTGAGCTCCTACAGGCCGCAACTAATGAAAAACTGTTTTTT. It codes for CASSELLQAATNEKLFF.

The rearrangement links TRBV6-5 to TRBJ1-1; D possibly corresponds to TRBD1 (5 bases). CDR1 is MNHEY, CDR2 SVGAGI, per germline. With 0 bases removed from V and 5 bases from J, the gap between germline ends came to 13 bases. The CDR3 contains 15 residues. CDR3 nucleotide sequence: TGTGCCAGCAGTTACTCGAGGGGTTTGCGGACTGAAGCTTTCTTT. Its translation is CASSYSRGLRTEAFF.

This clone appeared once. The genes are TRBV30 and TRBJ2-5, with no clear D. Germline CDR1 is GTSNPN and CDR2 is SVGIG (reference sequence). The CDR3 covers 13 residues. Trimming pared 3 bases from V and 1 base from J, leaving 9 bases between. CDR3 region: CAWSHTGQETQYF. CDR3 coding DNA: TGTGCCTGGAGCCATACGGGCCAAGAGACCCAGTACTTC.

The rearrangement uses TRBV14 and TRBJ1-1; 9 bases agree with TRBD1. V trimming: 6 bases; J trimming: 1 base; junction bases outside the gene matches: 3. The germline gives CDR1 SGHDN, CDR2 FVKESK. The CDR3 consists of 14 residues. CDR3 DNA: TGTGCCAGCAGACCGGGACAGGGGAACACTGAAGCTTTCTTT. Encoded protein: CASRPGQGNTEAFF.

J is TRBJ2-2 and V is TRBV9, with D hard to call. V was shortened by 4 bases and J by 0 bases, with 13 bases between the two germline ends. This CDR3 has 16 amino acids. The germline gives CDR1 SGDLS, CDR2 YYNGEE. The CDR3: CASSPSSRTNTGELFF. The CDR3 region has the DNA TGTGCCAGCAGCCCCAGTTCCAGAACGAACACCGGGGAGCTGTTTTTT.

The V gene is TRBV5-1, the J gene TRBJ1-5; D not resolved. The CDR3 has 13 amino acids. Trimming took off 0 bases at V and 6 bases at J, with 7 bases between the two ends. Looked up from germline, CDR1 is SGHRS and CDR2 is YFSETQ. The CDR3 is CASSLDPAQPQHF. CDR3 coding DNA: TGCGCCAGCAGCTTGGACCCGGCTCAGCCCCAGCATTTT.

This clone was seen only once. The genes are TRBV9 and TRBJ1-1; 7 positions match TRBD1. The germline gives CDR1 SGDLS, CDR2 YYNGEE. The V segment lost 4 bases and the J segment 5 bases; nucleotides outside the gene matches: 17. This CDR3 is 17 amino acids long. CDR3 coding DNA: TGTGCCAGCAGCCTAAGGACAGGTTCTTTAGCAGGGACTGAAGCTTTCTTT. This sequence encodes CASSLRTGSLAGTEAFF.

The chain links TRBV10-3 to TRBJ2-1; D not certain. The CDR3 runs to 11 residues. The germline CDR1 and CDR2 sequences are ENHRY and SYGVKD. With 3 bases removed from V and 4 bases from J, the gap between germline ends came to 1 base. CDR3 loop: CAISEYNEQFF. As DNA, the CDR3 is TGTGCCATCAGTGAATACAATGAGCAGTTCTTC.

This chain joins TRBV19 and TRBJ2-7; D is uncertain. CDR1 LNHDA and CDR2 SQIVND come from the germline V gene (reference sequence). CDR3 size: 11 residues. V was trimmed by 6 bases and J by 2 bases, leaving 5 bases between them. CDR3 nucleotide sequence: TGTGCCAGTAGCTCCGCCTACGAGCAGTACTTC. Its translation: CASSSAYEQYF.

The J gene is TRBJ1-5, the V gene TRBV27; 7 positions match TRBD1. V dropped 0 bases and J dropped 2; count of bases not matched to a gene: 1. The CDR3 extends over 15 amino acids. Per germline, CDR1 MNHEY and CDR2 SMNVEV (reference sequence). CDR3 DNA sequence: TGTGCCAGCAGTTTATCGGGGACAGGCAATCAGCCCCAGCATTTT. It yields the protein CASSLSGTGNQPQHF.

The chain recombines TRBV4-1 with TRBJ1-6; D is undetermined. Per germline, CDR1 MGHRA and CDR2 YSYEKL. This CDR3 has 14 amino acids. The V gene lost 0 bases and the J gene lost 4 bases, with 4 bases spanning the gap. CDR3 in amino acids: CASSQDRYNSPLHF. CDR3 in DNA: TGCGCCAGCAGCCAAGACAGGTATAATTCACCCCTCCACTTT.

This sequence joins TRBV6-2 or TRBV6-3 and TRBJ2-2; D is unresolved. The CDR3 covers 13 residues. Germline V gene lookup returns CDR1 MNHEY and CDR2 SVGEGT. V was shortened by 5 bases and J by 4 bases, with 8 bases between the two germline ends. The CDR3 DNA is TGTGCCAGCAGTCCCGTGGGCACCGGGGAGCTGTTTTTT. Translated: CASSPVGTGELFF.

The V and J genes are TRBV19 and TRBJ1-1, with D maybe TRBD1 (5 bases). With 3 bases removed from V and 3 bases from J, the gap between germline ends came to 17 bases. CDR3 size: 16 residues. The germline V gene encodes CDR1 LNHDA and CDR2 SQIVND (reference sequence). This CDR3 reads CASSIGMGRSDTEAFF. The CDR3 DNA sequence: TGTGCCAGTAGTATCGGCATGGGGCGGTCGGACACTGAAGCTTTCTTT.

The J gene is TRBJ2-7, the V gene TRBV12-5; D is unclear. Germline V gives CDR1 LGHNT, CDR2 FRNRAP. The CDR3 extends over 14 amino acids. V gave up 1 base and J gave up 3 bases, with 10 bases separating them. CDR3 nucleotide sequence: TGTGCTAGTGGTTTGGCGGGCCTATTCTACGAGCAGTACTTC. Translated: CASGLAGLFYEQYF.

V gene TRBV5-4 combines with J gene TRBJ2-7; unclear D gene. Germline loops: CDR1 SGHNT, CDR2 YYREEE (reference sequence). Trimming pared 4 bases from V and 0 bases from J, leaving 20 bases between. The CDR3 runs to 17 residues. The CDR3 protein is CASSTSPPDQSSYEQYF. CDR3 DNA: TGTGCCAGCAGCACCTCTCCCCCGGATCAGAGCTCCTACGAGCAGTACTTC.

This clone was seen a single time. The chain links TRBV30 to TRBJ2-7, with D possibly called TRBD1 or TRBD2 (5 bases each). There are 12 residues in the CDR3. The germline gives CDR1 GTSNPN, CDR2 SVGIG (reference sequence). The V end was cut by 5 bases, the J end by 5 bases, with 13 bases between. The CDR3 here is CAWDDEGNEQYF. The CDR3 DNA reads as TGTGCCTGGGACGACGAGGGGAACGAGCAGTACTTC.

The genes are TRBV6-5 and TRBJ2-7, with 8 bases lining up with TRBD2. The CDR3 contains 15 residues. Losses at the gene ends were 7 bases for V and 6 bases for J; bases not matched to a gene: 14. CDR1 is MNHEY and CDR2 is SVGAGI in the germline V gene. The CDR3 reads CASIAPGAGGSEQYF. As DNA, the CDR3 is TGTGCCAGCATCGCGCCCGGGGCGGGGGGTTCCGAGCAGTACTTC.